This T cell receptor (beta chain) derives from a study of blood T cell repertoires in COVID-19. Here immunoSEQ multiplex PCR was the method, and the copy in TCRdb shows in-frame clones only, minus some. The sample lists about 62,000 clones; around four fifths were seen once. Material for sequencing was peripheral blood. This clonotype was obtained from a woman aged 45-59 years with active or convalescent COVID-19.

DNA of the CDR3: TGTGCCACCAGTCCAGCACAGGGAGGGACTGAAGCTTTCTTT. Protein product: CATSPAQGGTEAFF. The rearrangement links TRBV24-1 to TRBJ1-1, with D possibly being TRBD1 (6 bases). The CDR3 runs 14 residues. The germline V gene encodes CDR1 KGHDR and CDR2 SFDVKD. V lost 6 bases and J lost 5, with 15 bases in between.